This T cell receptor (beta chain) was profiled in a study of blood T cell repertoires in COVID-19 (dated by TCRdb to the early 2020s). For context, the study as a whole: Collaborator samples came from the United States, Italy and Spain and covered acute and convalescent phases of COVID-19. The material from the prospective study consisted of cDNA or gDNA derived from T cells, B-cell-depleted T cells, or PBMCs. Deeply sampled blood TCRbeta repertoires from subjects exposed to, actively infected with, or recovered from COVID-19 were included in the dataset. The repertoires were released in a freely available public database intended as a resource for research on the immune response to SARS-CoV-2. Samples came from the ongoing ImmuneRACE study (first 160 participants) plus 1,254 subjects from 6 global collaborators. The sample metadata nearly always contained a de-identified subject ID, COVID-19 status, age in years and sex. HLA class I and class II types, where available, came from metadata supplied by the sample provider rather than from assay-based typing. Study-wide conclusions, independent of this receptor: How much clinical and demographic metadata was included differed by source and by participant, and the metadata was provided uncurated.

About this clone itself: The antigen it recognizes is unknown. The input lacks base qualities; no much larger clone sits a single base away.

Taken from cysteine to phenylalanine, the CDR3 has 14 residues. This entry keeps only the CDR3 DNA: 42 bases, framed from base 1. CDR1 and CDR2 are read off the germline V gene (reference sequence) as SEHNR and FQNEAQ. The trim is 4 bases for V and 14 bases for J, with a gap of 22 bases between the germline ends. The collaborating institutions used their own protocols to collect whole blood in K2EDTA tubes. Collaborator samples were shipped for TCRbeta analysis as frozen whole blood, isolated PBMCs, or DNA extracted from either sample type. TCRbeta CDR3 regions were amplified from genomic DNA by means of the immunoSEQ Assay, a bias-controlled multiplex PCR. The published analysis was carried out like this. Within the assay, amplification of reference gene primers was used to estimate how many nucleated cells each sample contained. To quantify the absolute abundance of each unique TCRbeta CDR3 rearrangement, sequence reads were collapsed and filtered. Productive Simpson clonality was computed per sample as the square root of Simpson's diversity index over productive rearrangements. TCRdb holds this immuneACCESS table with in-frame rearrangements only. Some clones are missing; in checked studies, unresolved V genes explain under half, and the rest has no known cause. Clone size and the V and J calls come from that table; the DNA yielded D and trimming. The sample records a few hundred thousand clones, roughly 80% of which are singletons. Of the sample, about 10% falls within the top ten clones.

The rearranged chain carries TRBV7-9 and TRBJ2-3; the D segment cannot be called with confidence. The TCR sequence derives from a woman older than 75 with acute or convalescent COVID-19. The sequenced material came from peripheral blood. The DNA is as follows: TGTGCCAGCAGCTCCCGTGGTGGCTCAGGAAGACCGTATTTT. It specifies CASSSRGGSGRPYF.